The clone carrying this T cell receptor beta chain was detected many times. Its specificity is unknown. The data were taken from a study of regulatory T cells in long-lasting Graves disease. Study observations and caveats: Study of thyroid tissue was not done, with only peripheral blood studied.

Construction of TCR beta libraries relied on iRepertoire HTBI primers and on Arm-PCR targeting CDR3 regions. TCRdb reanalysed the multiplex PCR reads using MiXCR and keeps one entry per CDR3 protein. The repertoire includes under 250,000 distinct CDR3 sequences, 20% of them detected once, and approximately 15% sits in the top ten. Germline values: CDR1 SGHTA, CDR2 FQGNSA. V was pared by 2 bases and J by 9 bases, with 10 bases of the junction left unmatched. This CDR3 comprises 15 residues. The sample's time point: newly diagnosed GD, antithyroid drugs for less than 3 months. Extracted PBMC RNA gave rise to the TCR library. Diagnoses of Graves' disease were made by American Thyroid Association guidelines.

The chain uses TRBV7-2 and TRBJ2-3; 8 bases agree with TRBD2. The starting material was peripheral blood mononuclear cells (PBMCs), obtained at new diagnosis, from a patient treated with antithyroid drugs. The clonotype comes from a female donor with Graves disease. The CDR3, as DNA: TGTGCCAGCAGCTTATATTCAACAGCGGGAGAGACGCAGTATTTT. This gives the protein CASSLYSTAGETQYF.